These T cell receptor beta chains were read from a single sample in a study of T cells in Graves' hyperthyroidism and ophthalmopathy. TCRdb passed the multiplex PCR reads through MiXCR, listing each CDR3 protein once. The sample has 400,000 to 500,000 distinct CDR3 sequences; about an eighth are singletons. Material: blood. The receptor source for this set is a woman under 30 with Graves' hyperthyroidism. The CDR3 runs from the conserved cysteine through the conserved F or W. D genes are given only for firm matches. Some rows have no size entry. The others give once, few or many, or a class for an expanded clone.

D gene,clone size,V gene,J gene,CDR3 protein,CDR3 DNA
NA,NA,TRBV6-2/TRBV6-3,TRBJ1-5,CASSYSGFGVFQPQHF,TGTGCCAGCAGTTACTCGGGGTTTGGGGTGTTTCAGCCCCAGCATTTT
NA,many,TRBV9,TRBJ1-2,CASRGLGVNYGYTF,TGTGCCAGCAGGGGACTCGGGGTTAACTATGGCTACACCTTC
TRBD1,many,TRBV7-8,TRBJ2-7,CASSQLTGTGVYEQYF,TGTGCCAGCAGCCAACTAACCGGGACAGGGGTTTACGAGCAGTACTTC
NA,NA,TRBV5-1,TRBJ2-5,CASLGFGFQETQYF,TGCGCCAGCTTGGGGTTCGGTTTCCAAGAGACCCAGTACTTC
NA,few,TRBV15,TRBJ1-5,CATSRERAPGGRGNQPQHF,TGTGCCACCAGCAGAGAGAGAGCACCGGGGGGTAGGGGCAATCAGCCCCAGCATTTT
NA,NA,TRBV5-1,TRBJ2-3,CASSLGHRTDTQYF,TGCGCCAGCAGCTTGGGGCACCGCACAGATACGCAGTATTTT
NA,few,TRBV30,TRBJ1-2,CAWSVRGSNYGYTF,TGTGCCTGGAGTGTACGAGGATCTAACTATGGCTACACCTTC
NA,many,TRBV6-5,TRBJ2-7,CASSYPGDYEQYF,TGTGCCAGCAGTTACCCCGGGGACTACGAGCAGTACTTC
NA,many,TRBV4-1,TRBJ2-3,CASSQERGIADTQYF,TGCGCCAGCAGCCAAGAACGAGGGATCGCAGATACGCAGTATTTT
NA,many,TRBV13,TRBJ1-1,CASSLGGVTEAFF,TGTGCCAGCAGCTTAGGAGGGGTTACTGAAGCTTTCTTT
TRBD1,many,TRBV7-9,TRBJ1-6,CASAGQGSSPLHF,TGTGCCAGCGCGGGACAGGGGAGTTCACCCCTCCACTTT
NA,few,TRBV11-2,TRBJ2-3,CASSFTGLTDTQYF,TGTGCCAGCAGCTTCACAGGACTCACAGATACGCAGTATTTT
NA,few,TRBV10-3,TRBJ2-7,CASSSNLGQRGFGEQYF,TGTGCCAGCAGTTCAAACCTCGGACAGAGGGGGTTTGGAGAGCAGTACTTC
TRBD1,many,TRBV7-3,TRBJ2-1,CASSPLGAGGGYNEQFF,TGTGCCAGCAGCCCTTTGGGGGCAGGGGGCGGCTACAATGAGCAGTTCTTC
NA,many,TRBV20-1,TRBJ2-7,CSAEQGMGLYEQYF,TGCAGTGCCGAACAGGGGATGGGACTTTACGAGCAGTACTTC
NA,NA,TRBV5-1,TRBJ2-1,CASSLDGTVFVYNEQFF,TGCGCCAGCAGCTTGGACGGGACTGTTTTTGTCTACAATGAGCAGTTCTTC
NA,few,TRBV30,TRBJ1-2,CAWSFRGKGYTF,TGTGCCTGGAGTTTTAGGGGGAAGGGCTACACCTTC
NA,many,TRBV7-2,TRBJ1-1,CASSRGRSTEAFF,TGTGCCAGCAGCCGGGGTAGGAGCACTGAAGCTTTCTTT
NA,few,TRBV5-1,TRBJ1-6,CASSLAAGVDNSPLHF,TGCGCCAGCAGCTTGGCAGCGGGGGTCGATAATTCACCCCTCCACTTT
NA,NA,TRBV20-1,TRBJ2-7,CSARIPQGSYNEQYF,TGCAGTGCTAGAATTCCGCAGGGCTCCTACAATGAGCAGTACTTC
TRBD1,many,TRBV12-3/TRBV12-4,TRBJ1-5,CASSLVGTGKQPQHF,TGTGCCAGCAGTTTAGTCGGGACAGGGAAACAGCCCCAGCATTTT
TRBD1,NA,TRBV18,TRBJ2-7,CASSPVTGGEQYF,TGTGCCAGCTCACCAGTTACAGGGGGCGAGCAGTACTTC
NA,many,TRBV6-1,TRBJ2-1,CASSRERTPGYNEQFF,TGTGCCAGCAGTAGAGAGCGGACCCCGGGGTACAATGAGCAGTTCTTC
TRBD1,NA,TRBV4-1,TRBJ1-2,CASSRGGTGEYGYTF,TGCGCCAGCAGCCGAGGAGGGACAGGGGAATATGGCTACACCTTC
NA,NA,TRBV9,TRBJ2-1,CASSVEGFPYNEQFF,TGTGCCAGCAGCGTAGAAGGGTTCCCCTACAATGAGCAGTTCTTC
TRBD1,NA,TRBV7-8,TRBJ1-5,CASSPRQGPNQPQHF,TGTGCCAGCAGCCCGAGACAGGGCCCGAATCAGCCCCAGCATTTT
TRBD1,few,TRBV6-1,TRBJ1-5,CASSLGTGVHQPQHF,TGTGCCAGCAGTCTGGGTACAGGGGTTCACCAGCCCCAGCATTTT
TRBD2,NA,TRBV10-3,TRBJ2-1,CAITESGTNYNEQFF,TGTGCCATCACCGAATCGGGGACTAACTACAATGAGCAGTTCTTC
NA,NA,TRBV9,TRBJ1-2,CASSVDSMHYGYTF,TGTGCCAGCAGCGTTGACAGCATGCACTATGGCTACACCTTC
TRBD2,many,TRBV6-1,TRBJ2-1,CASKPTSGRSNEQFF,TGTGCCAGCAAACCGACTAGCGGGAGAAGCAATGAGCAGTTCTTC
NA,many,TRBV6-1,TRBJ2-2,CASSFGRNTGELFF,TGTGCCAGCAGTTTTGGCAGGAACACCGGGGAGCTGTTTTTT
NA,few,TRBV27,TRBJ2-2,CASSLRTVGGELFF,TGTGCCAGCAGTTTGCGGACAGTCGGTGGGGAGCTGTTTTTT
TRBD2,few,TRBV14,TRBJ2-1,CASSQFDGTSGKSGGEQFF,TGTGCCAGCAGCCAATTCGACGGGACTAGCGGGAAGTCCGGTGGCGAGCAGTTCTTC
TRBD1,few,TRBV20-1,TRBJ2-7,CSADDRGSHEQYF,TGCAGTGCCGATGACAGGGGGTCCCACGAGCAGTACTTC
NA,many,TRBV5-1,TRBJ2-2,CASSLRADGELFF,TGCGCCAGCAGCTTGAGGGCTGACGGGGAGCTGTTTTTT
TRBD2,many,TRBV18,TRBJ2-2,CASSKREVNTGELFF,TGTGCCAGCTCTAAGCGGGAGGTGAACACCGGGGAGCTGTTTTTT
TRBD2,many,TRBV5-4,TRBJ2-1,CASSKTVTSGSSYNEQFF,TGTGCCAGCAGCAAAACCGTGACTAGCGGGAGCTCCTACAATGAGCAGTTCTTC